Described below is a single TCR beta chain sequence and its context. Its specificity is unknown. This sample is part of a study of CD8+ T cells in alopecia areata. In the study overall: For 6 to 18 months, tofacitinib was taken, and 6 months off drug followed.

The treatment was: oral pan-JAK inhibitor, 5-10 mg twice daily. Regarding the study as a whole: Clonality exceeded that of normal scalp in lesional scalp, most notably in alopecia totalis/universalis. Scalp specimens additionally yield sequences from normal skin's resident alphabeta T cells.

Sequencing relied on a cDNA template that was reverse transcribed from extracted RNA. The protocol was immunoSEQ multiplex PCR, while the TCRdb copy is restricted to in-frame clones and leaves out a portion. Altogether under 350,000 clones are present, 58% being singletons, with the ten largest covering more than 1.5%. The V segment lost 4 bases and the J segment 7 bases; nucleotides outside the gene matches: 2. The CDR3 runs to 13 residues. Germline V CDR1 and CDR2: MNHNY, SVGAGI (reference sequence). The clonotype comes from a human donor with alopecia areata. This chain links TRBV6-6 with TRBJ1-1; 11 bases map to TRBD1. Source: CD4+ T cells sorted from blood, taken at week 24, from a patient treated with tofacitinib. The CDR3 loop is CASSWTGGFEAFF. The CDR3 bases are TGTGCCAGCAGTTGGACAGGGGGCTTTGAAGCTTTCTTT.